This T cell receptor (beta chain) emerged from a study of T cell responses to AZD1222 COVID-19 vaccine. The V end lost 1 base, the J end lost 2 bases, and 6 bases lay between the germline ends. The CDR3 length is 14 residues. Germline-derived CDR1 and CDR2 are LGHNA and YSLEER. Produced via immunoSEQ multiplex PCR; TCRdb's table is partial and in-frame only. The table includes some 170,000 clones, approximately 93% detected once. The starting material was peripheral blood, obtained 28 days after the second AZD1222 dose. The clonotype comes from an adult who received the AZD1222 COVID-19 vaccine. The chain employs TRBV4-3 and TRBJ2-1; D is uncertain. This CDR3 is CASSQATPYNEQFF. In DNA, the CDR3 is TGCGCCAGCAGCCAAGCGACACCCTACAATGAGCAGTTCTTC.